A selection of T cell receptor beta chains follows, all from one sample in a study of blood T cell repertoires in COVID-19. The method was immunoSEQ multiplex PCR; TCRdb's version includes in-frame clones alone and lacks a portion of them. The table has approximately 260,000 clones, nearly 90% seen once. Sequenced material: PBMCs or T cells enriched from blood (not recorded which). The receptors stem from a woman aged 55-70 years who had recovered from COVID-19. Both conserved end residues are part of each CDR3. Each record gives: CDR3 protein, V gene, D gene, J gene. D genes are given only for firm matches.

CASSRDRGPYEQYF	TRBV5-5	TRBD1	TRBJ2-7
CAISGTGQGKGQPQHF	TRBV10-3	TRBD1	TRBJ1-5
CSAEGVLNTEAFF	TRBV29-1	NA	TRBJ1-1
CASSPRGREGSGELFF	TRBV9	TRBD2	TRBJ2-2
CASSQSEAGNNSPLHF	TRBV4-1	NA	TRBJ1-6
CASSATVLTEAFF	TRBV4-1	NA	TRBJ1-1
CASSVGGSDSPLHF	TRBV10-1	NA	TRBJ1-6
CASSKGRPQHF	TRBV21-1	NA	TRBJ1-5
CASTLARGRYEQYF	TRBV7-8	NA	TRBJ2-7
CASRQGAVYNEQFF	TRBV2	TRBD1	TRBJ2-1
CATSRGNSDYNEQFF	TRBV15	NA	TRBJ2-1